Given below is one TCR beta chain in context. Time point meaning: before trial treatment. The sample is drawn from a study of low-dose radiotherapy and immunotherapy resistance in tumors. On the study more broadly: Oral administration of aspirin 300 mg daily occurred for four cycles, commencing at cycle 1 day 1.

First-strand cDNA relied on TRAV- and TRBV-specific primers spanning alpha and beta chains. It was with a constant-region primer and a V-primer adapter that TCRs were amplified over about 19 PCR cycles. MiXCR, applied by TCRdb to the reads, yields one record per CDR3 protein. The sample includes 59,000 or so distinct CDR3 sequences, 26% of them seen just once. This CDR3 has 13 amino acids. V was clipped by 4 bases and J by 8 bases, with 13 bases between them. Germline V CDR1 and CDR2: SGHRS, YFSETQ. The sample consisted of PBMCs, taken before treatment. This TCR was recovered from a male donor with rectosigmoid adenocarcinoma. This chain connects TRBV5-1 to TRBJ2-1; D is unresolved. Written as DNA, the CDR3 is TGCGCCAGCAGCCCCTTTGGCGGATATGAGCAGTTCTTC. It specifies CASSPFGGYEQFF.